The clone carrying this TCR beta chain has more than one count but fewer than ten. This sample was included in a study of identical twins. Germline V lookup: CDR1 SGHVS, CDR2 FNYEAQ. The V end lost 0 bases, the J end lost 5 bases, and 5 bases lay between the germline ends. The CDR3 loop spans 14 amino acids. TCRdb redid the calling of the 5' RACE reads with MiXCR, one entry per CDR3 protein. The profile shows roughly 720,000 distinct CDR3 sequences, 15% to 20% of them singletons. These data also formed part of another study, on T cells expressing NK-cell markers. This second study notes: Seven donors tested HCMV-seropositive and one tested seronegative among the eight sequenced. More than 5 donors carried dominant NKG2C+ clonotypes that made up 1.0-7.0% of their CD8+ T cells. Several donors' CD3+CD56-NKG2C+ cells were dominated by the same clonotypes. Expanded NKG2C+ T cell clones were not confirmed as HCMV-specific.

This sequence was found in a woman younger than 35 in good health. This chain joins TRBV7-6 and TRBJ1-6, with a weak D call TRBD1 (5 bases). The sequencing input was PBMCs. The CDR3 spells CASSLAGDNSPLHF. The CDR3 DNA reads as TGTGCCAGCAGCTTAGCGGGGGATAATTCACCCCTCCACTTT. Using reference TRBV7-6 and TRBJ1-6 for the parts outside the CDR3, the full variable domain is GAGVSQSPRYKVTKRGQDVALRCDPISGHVSLYWYRQALGQGPEFLTYFNYEAQQDKSGLPNDRFSAERPEGSISTLTIQRTEQRDSAMYRCASSLAGDNSPLHFGNGTRLTVT.